Following are 2 T cell receptor beta chains from one sample sequenced in a study of blood T cell repertoires in COVID-19. Repertoires were generated with immunoSEQ multiplex PCR, while TCRdb's copy carries only in-frame clones and drops some. The sample holds 65,000 to 95,000 clones, about 80% seen once. The material sequenced was peripheral blood. The receptor set was obtained from a man over 45 with active or convalescent COVID-19.

This chain joins TRBV9 and TRBJ2-5; 8 nucleotides align to TRBD2. Trimming removed 4 bases from V and 6 bases from J; junction bases left unmatched: 2. The CDR3 runs 12 residues. Germline CDR1 reads SGDLS; CDR2 reads YYNGEE. Written as DNA, the CDR3 is TGTGCCAGCAGCACGGGAGGGAAGACCCAGTACTTC. This gives the protein CASSTGGKTQYF.

V usage is TRBV3-1 (or the pseudogene TRBV3-2) and J usage is TRBJ2-7; D is unresolved. The CDR3 loop spans 16 amino acids. The germline V and J ends were trimmed by 0 bases and 6 bases, with 18 bases remaining between them. From germline, CDR1 is LGHDT and CDR2 YNNKEL (reference sequence). DNA of the CDR3: TGTGCCAGCAGCCAAGATAGTTCTAGTCCGAGCTCCGAGCAGTACTTC. Translated: CASSQDSSSPSSEQYF.